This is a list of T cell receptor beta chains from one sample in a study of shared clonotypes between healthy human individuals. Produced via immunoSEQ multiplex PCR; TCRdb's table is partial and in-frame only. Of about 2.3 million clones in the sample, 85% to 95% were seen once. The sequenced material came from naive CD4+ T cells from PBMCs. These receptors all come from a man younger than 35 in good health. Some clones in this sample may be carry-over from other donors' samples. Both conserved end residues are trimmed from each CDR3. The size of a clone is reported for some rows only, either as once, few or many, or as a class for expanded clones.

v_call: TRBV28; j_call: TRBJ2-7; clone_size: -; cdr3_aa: ASSQGGTFYEQY
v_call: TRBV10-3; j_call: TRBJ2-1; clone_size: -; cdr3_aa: AISEFSTLNEQF
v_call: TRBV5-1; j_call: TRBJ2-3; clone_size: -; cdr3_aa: ASSLYGTGGTDTQY
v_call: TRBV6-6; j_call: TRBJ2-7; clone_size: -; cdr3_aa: ASVRGGEQY
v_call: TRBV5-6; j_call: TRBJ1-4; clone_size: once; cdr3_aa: ASSLGGRVTNEKLF
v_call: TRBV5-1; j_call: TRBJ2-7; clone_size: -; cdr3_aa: ASSSQGQGAYEQY
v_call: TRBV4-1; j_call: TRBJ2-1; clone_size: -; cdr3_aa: ASSQADRDSSEQF
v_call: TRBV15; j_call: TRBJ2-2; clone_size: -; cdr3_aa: ATSRETFRQEVSDTGELF
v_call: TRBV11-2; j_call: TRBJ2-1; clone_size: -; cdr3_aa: ASSADRHNEQF
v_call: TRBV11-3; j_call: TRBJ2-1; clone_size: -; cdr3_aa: ASSSAGVTDRHYNEQF
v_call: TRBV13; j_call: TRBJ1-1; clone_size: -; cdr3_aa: ASSTVFGGRFDEAF
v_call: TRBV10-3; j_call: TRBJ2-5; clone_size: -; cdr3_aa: AVQGYQETQY
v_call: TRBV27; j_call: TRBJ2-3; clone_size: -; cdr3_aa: ASSFLGTGPSTDTQY
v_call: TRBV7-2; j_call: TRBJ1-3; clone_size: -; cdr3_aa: ASSRPPGAGNTIY
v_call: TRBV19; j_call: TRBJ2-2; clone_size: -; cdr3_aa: ASSPGQGATGELF